This TCR beta chain was sequenced for a study of cytomegalovirus exposure and HLA in healthy donors. A note on this clone: Its antigen is as yet unknown.

Study results and caveats: Apart from CMV serostatus, no immune exposure information was available.

Use of 60 Vbeta and 13 Jbeta primers characterized the PCR. Generated by immunoSEQ multiplex PCR, the TCRdb table keeps only in-frame clones and is missing some. Altogether about 160,000 clones are present, around 83% being singletons, with the ten largest covering around 6.6%. The V gene's germline CDR1 is MNHEY and CDR2 SMNVEV (reference sequence). This CDR3 comprises 14 residues. J gave up 2 bases and V 7 bases, and 4 bases lay outside the gene matches. The V and J genes are TRBV27 and TRBJ2-2; TRBD1 matches 7 bases. The clonotype comes from a man aged 50 to 60 in good health and CMV-seropositive. Input material: PBMCs. DNA of the CDR3: TGTGCCAGCAAGGGACAGCTAAACACCGGGGAGCTGTTTTTT. It is translated as CASKGQLNTGELFF.